A single sample is the source of the 14 T cell receptor beta chains below, sequenced in a study of blood T cells in healthy people across ages. Together with a sample-barcoded 5' primer, a J-beta primer mix was included in a second PCR lasting about 7 to 11 cycles. TCRdb reprocessed the 5' RACE reads with MiXCR, giving one entry per CDR3 protein. The data hold about a million distinct CDR3 sequences, with approximately 50% observed a single time. Material: blood. The receptors derive from an older woman in good health.

This clonotype occurred a few times. The J gene is TRBJ2-1, the V gene TRBV20-1; 11 positions match TRBD2. CDR3 size: 14 residues. The V and J ends lost 7 bases and 6 bases, in that order; junction bases with no gene match: 8. CDR1 and CDR2 (germline): DFQATT, SNEGSKA (reference sequence). The CDR3 reads CSVIAGGSFNEQFF. The CDR3 DNA reads TGCAGTGTCATAGCGGGAGGGAGTTTCAATGAGCAGTTCTTC.

The chain couples TRBV5-1 to TRBJ2-1, with D perhaps matching TRBD2 (6 bases). The germline gives CDR1 SGHRS, CDR2 YFSETQ. V dropped 6 bases and J dropped 3 bases, with 19 bases sitting between them. This CDR3 region has 16 residues. CDR3 nucleotides: TGCGCCAGCATGAAAGCTGGGGAGGCAGTCTACAATGAGCAGTTCTTC. The encoded protein is CASMKAGEAVYNEQFF.

This clonotype was observed a few times. This sequence joins TRBV27 and TRBJ2-7; a weak D match, TRBD1 (6 bases). This CDR3 spans 15 amino acids. The V gene's germline CDR1 is MNHEY and CDR2 SMNVEV (reference sequence). Trimming took off 5 bases at V and 1 base at J, with 15 bases between the two ends. The CDR3 is CASSPGHLRSYEQYF. The CDR3 DNA is TGTGCCAGCAGTCCGGGACACCTGAGGTCCTACGAGCAGTACTTC.

This chain uses TRBV11-2 with TRBJ2-3; D possibly corresponds to TRBD2 (5 bases). In germline, CDR1 is SGHAT, CDR2 FQNNGV. Deletions cut 6 bases from V and 2 bases from J, with 12 bases between. CDR3 length: 14 residues. This chain's CDR3 is CASSRELVTDTQYF. CDR3 nucleotides: TGTGCCAGCAGTAGGGAGCTAGTCACAGATACGCAGTATTTT.

The rearrangement joins TRBV11-2 to TRBJ1-6, with no clear D. Germline V gene sequence: CDR1 SGHAT, CDR2 FQNNGV. The length of the CDR3 is 12 residues. V lost 6 bases, J lost 9 bases, and 9 bases lay in between. The CDR3 protein is CASRTMSSPLHF. As DNA, the CDR3 is TGTGCCAGCAGGACAATGAGTTCACCCCTCCACTTT.

This clonotype was found a few times. V is TRBV7-2 and J is TRBJ2-6, with D unresolved. CDR1 SGHTA and CDR2 FQGNSA come from the germline V gene. Trimming cost V 2 bases and J 0 bases, with 11 bases left between them. The CDR3 is 17 amino acids. CDR3 sequence reads: CASSLRSSTSGANVLTF. DNA of the CDR3: TGTGCCAGCAGCTTACGGTCCAGTACCTCTGGGGCCAACGTCCTGACTTTC.

To note about this clonotype: One base away lies a much larger clone, so this may be a sequencing read error. The rearrangement joins TRBV29-1 to TRBJ2-5; D remains unclear. The germline gives CDR1 SQVTM, CDR2 ANQGSEA. This CDR3 contains 13 residues. V was clipped by 1 base and J by 5 bases, with 11 bases between them. CDR3 region: CSVEGLSSETQYF. CDR3 DNA: TGCAGCGTTGAAGGACTGAGTTCGGAGACCCAGTACTTC.

CDR3 nucleotide sequence: TGTGCCTCCGCCGGGGGGCGGACTGAAGCTTTCTTT. Translated: CASAGGRTEAFF. V is TRBV7-9 and J is TRBJ1-1, with D maybe TRBD1 (6 bases). The CDR3 totals 12 residues. Germline V CDR1 and CDR2: SEHNR, FQNEAQ (reference sequence). V lost 11 bases and J lost 5, with 15 bases in between.

The sample holds a few counts of this clonotype. The V gene is TRBV29-1, the J gene TRBJ1-5, with D maybe TRBD1 (5 bases). CDR3 length equals 13 residues. Trimming removed 6 bases at V and 3 bases at J, with 12 bases between. Germline CDR1 reads SQVTM; CDR2 reads ANQGSEA. CDR3 sequence: CSVAGGVNQPQHF. The CDR3 bases are TGCAGCGTGGCAGGAGGGGTCAATCAGCCCCAGCATTTT.

This chain uses TRBV6-5 with TRBJ2-3; 9 nucleotides agree with TRBD1. The CDR3 is 12 amino acids. V trimming: 2 bases; J trimming: 11 bases; junction bases outside the gene matches: 2. Per the germline V gene, CDR1 is MNHEY and CDR2 is SVGAGI. CDR3 nucleotide sequence: TGTGCCAGCAGTTACGGGACAGGGCAGCAGTATTTT. Translating it yields CASSYGTGQQYF.

The gene calls are TRBV29-1 and TRBJ1-5; the match to TRBD1 covers 7 bases. The CDR3 spans 12 residues. Germline CDR1 reads SQVTM; CDR2 reads ANQGSEA. V trimming: 6 bases; J trimming: 4 bases; junction bases outside the gene matches: 3. The CDR3 protein is CSVMTGNQPQHF. CDR3 nucleotides: TGCAGCGTAATGACAGGGAATCAGCCCCAGCATTTT.

The chain joins TRBV28 to TRBJ2-7, with D unclear. The CDR3 runs 14 residues. V dropped 3 bases and J dropped 7 bases, with 16 bases sitting between them. The germline gives CDR1 MDHEN, CDR2 SYDVKM. The CDR3 bases are TGTGCCAGCAGTTTTTGGCGGAGCGACAATGAGCAGTACTTC. It yields the protein CASSFWRSDNEQYF.

This clonotype has more than one count but fewer than ten. The rearrangement joins TRBV28 to TRBJ2-4; maybe TRBD1 (5 bases). V was shortened by 1 base and J by 5 bases, with 9 bases between the two germline ends. Germline V gene data show CDR1 as MDHEN and CDR2 as SYDVKM. The CDR3 has 14 residues. The CDR3, as DNA: TGTGCCAGCAGTTTATCAGGGTGGGAAAACATTCAGTACTTC. The encoded protein is CASSLSGWENIQYF.

This clonotype was observed a handful of times. This chain links TRBV4-2 with TRBJ2-7, with 8 bases that match TRBD2. Germline V gives CDR1 LGHNA, CDR2 YNFKEQ. The CDR3 is 15 residues long. The junction had 4 bases not matched to a gene; V was cut back by 0 bases and J by 3 bases. The CDR3: CASSQDLGTSYEQYF. The CDR3 bases are TGTGCCAGCAGCCAAGATCTAGGGACTAGCTACGAGCAGTACTTC.